One sample yielded the 20 T cell receptor beta chains listed below, sequenced in a study of cytomegalovirus exposure and HLA in healthy donors. The PCR employed 60 Vbeta primers together with 13 Jbeta primers. TCRdb's table, derived via immunoSEQ multiplex PCR, lists solely in-frame clones and lacks some. The repertoire holds approximately 150,000 clones, with around 72% as singletons. The sample consisted of PBMCs. These receptors originate from a woman aged 40 to 49 in good health and CMV-seropositive.

The chain is built from TRBV11-2 and TRBJ1-6, with TRBD1 matching 9 bases. The CDR3 consists of 15 residues. Trimming at V came to 6 bases and at J to 9 bases, leaving 9 bases not matched to a gene. Germline CDR1 reads SGHAT; CDR2 reads FQNNGV. This chain's CDR3 is CASSLQGAQGSPLHF. In DNA form, the CDR3 reads TGTGCCAGCAGTTTACAGGGGGCGCAGGGTTCACCCCTCCACTTT.

This chain uses TRBV5-1 with TRBJ2-3; tentatively, D is TRBD1 (5 bases). The CDR3 totals 15 residues. V shed 2 bases and J shed 2 bases, with 12 bases lying between them. From germline, CDR1 is SGHRS and CDR2 YFSETQ. CDR3 region: CASSLGETNTDTQYF. CDR3 coding DNA: TGCGCCAGCAGCTTAGGGGAAACGAACACAGATACGCAGTATTTT. Looking up the rest from reference TRBV5-1 and TRBJ2-3 gives the full variable domain: KAGVTQTPRYLIKTRGQQVTLSCSPISGHRSVSWYQQTPGQGLQFLFEYFSETQRNKGNFPGRFSGRQFSNSRSEMNVSTLELGDSALYLCASSLGETNTDTQYFGPGTRLTVL.

The V gene is TRBV30, the J gene TRBJ2-3; D might be TRBD2 (6 bases). V dropped 0 bases and J dropped 4 bases, with 14 bases sitting between them. The CDR3 length is 15 residues. Germline values: CDR1 GTSNPN, CDR2 SVGIG (reference sequence). The CDR3 DNA sequence: TGTGCCTGGAGTGTACCGGGGGATACCGCAGATACGCAGTATTTT. Its protein is CAWSVPGDTADTQYF.

The CDR3 DNA follows: TGTGCCAGCAGCCCCGGGACTTCAGGGTCTGAAAAACTGTTTTTT. The encoded protein is CASSPGTSGSEKLFF. The V gene is TRBV5-5, the J gene TRBJ1-4; D is possibly TRBD1 (5 bases). Germline V gives CDR1 SGHKS, CDR2 YYEKEE (reference sequence). Trimming shortened V by 4 bases and J by 7 bases, and 17 bases separated the two germline ends. The length of the CDR3 is 15 residues.

The genes are TRBV30 and TRBJ2-1, with 8 bases identical to TRBD2. The CDR3 runs 18 residues. V lost 1 base, J lost 0 bases, and 11 bases stayed unmatched. Per germline, CDR1 GTSNPN and CDR2 SVGIG (reference sequence). The DNA of the CDR3 is TGTGCCTGGAGTGGCGGGGGGCCGACTCGAAGCTCCTACAATGAGCAGTTCTTC. This sequence encodes CAWSGGGPTRSSYNEQFF.

V is TRBV30 and J is TRBJ2-5; D is undetermined. The CDR3 is made up of 15 amino acids. V was pared by 0 bases and J by 0 bases, with 11 bases between. The V gene's germline CDR1 is GTSNPN and CDR2 SVGIG (reference sequence). The CDR3 loop is CAWSVPQQYQETQYF. The CDR3 DNA reads TGTGCCTGGAGTGTTCCACAGCAGTACCAAGAGACCCAGTACTTC.

The V call is TRBV2, the J call TRBJ2-7; 12 nucleotides agree with TRBD2. V was pared by 7 bases and J by 4 bases, with 11 bases of the junction left unmatched. There are 16 residues in the CDR3. Germline V gene sequence: CDR1 SNHLY, CDR2 FYNNEI. The CDR3: CASTESSSGGGYEQYF. In DNA form, the CDR3 reads TGTGCCAGCACCGAAAGCTCTAGCGGGGGGGGGTACGAGCAGTACTTC.

The rearrangement uses TRBV5-1 and TRBJ2-7, with TRBD2 matching over 11 bases. V dropped 4 bases and J dropped 6; count of bases not matched to a gene: 18. In germline, CDR1 is SGHRS, CDR2 YFSETQ. The CDR3 covers 18 residues. CDR3 DNA: TGCGCCAGCAGCCCACAAATACCTAGCGGGGGGATATCGGGCGAGCAGTACTTC. It encodes CASSPQIPSGGISGEQYF.

The CDR3 DNA sequence: TGTGCCAGCAGTGGTCAGGATAACGGCTACACCTTC. Its translation: CASSGQDNGYTF. The rearrangement uses TRBV27 and TRBJ1-2; D gene uncertain. V was clipped by 5 bases and J by 8 bases, with 12 bases between them. Germline V gives CDR1 MNHEY, CDR2 SMNVEV (reference sequence). CDR3 length: 12 amino acids.

J is TRBJ1-1 and V is TRBV9, with 8 bases matching TRBD1. With 2 bases clipped from V and 4 bases from J, the junction kept 1 base outside the gene matches. The CDR3 spans 13 residues. Germline V CDR1 and CDR2: SGDLS, YYNGEE. The CDR3 DNA reads as TGTGCCAGCAGCGTCGACAGGGGCACTGAAGCTTTCTTT. Translating it yields CASSVDRGTEAFF.

This rearrangement joins TRBV6-5 to TRBJ2-5, with 9 bases matching TRBD1. The CDR3 contains 15 residues. Germline V gives CDR1 MNHEY, CDR2 SVGAGI. The trim removed 5 bases at V and 3 bases at J, leaving 7 bases unmatched. The DNA for the CDR3 is TGTGCCAGCAGTCAGGACAGGGGTCGGAAAGAGACCCAGTACTTC. This translates into CASSQDRGRKETQYF.

This clone was counted once. The rearrangement joins TRBV19 to TRBJ2-5; tentative D call: TRBD1 (6 bases). CDR3 length equals 14 residues. V was cut by 3 bases and J by 2 bases, with 10 bases left in between. Germline-derived CDR1 and CDR2 are LNHDA and SQIVND (reference sequence). The CDR3 DNA reads as TGTGCCAGTAGTATTTTTGGACAGCAAGAGACCCAGTACTTC. It is translated as CASSIFGQQETQYF.

The chain recombines TRBV15 with TRBJ2-7, with TRBD2 identical over 8 bases. Germline V CDR1 and CDR2: LNHNV, YYDKDF (reference sequence). V dropped 0 bases and J dropped 2; count of bases not matched to a gene: 3. The length of the CDR3 is 15 residues. The CDR3 DNA reads as TGTGCCACCAGCAGAGAAGGCGGGGGGACCTACGAGCAGTACTTC. This translates into CATSREGGGTYEQYF.

The chain employs TRBV2 and TRBJ1-5, with D perhaps matching TRBD1 (5 bases). The V end was cut by 5 bases, the J end by 2 bases, with 10 bases between. The CDR3 contains 14 residues. Germline CDR1 is SNHLY and CDR2 is FYNNEI. The CDR3 is CASSRGGGNQPQHF. The DNA of the CDR3 is TGTGCCAGCAGTCGGGGCGGGGGCAATCAGCCCCAGCATTTT.

Points on this clone: A read error may produce the germline difference seen at one junction end. The chain recombines TRBV5-1 with TRBJ2-6, with a possible D match to TRBD1 (5 bases). The germline V gene has CDR1 SGHRS and CDR2 YFSETQ. This CDR3 is 16 amino acids long. This CDR3 reads CASSVIPGPGANGLTF. In nucleotides, the CDR3 is TGCGCCAGCAGCGTAATACCAGGACCTGGGGCCAACGGCCTGACTTTC.

The chain joins TRBV5-5 to TRBJ2-6; maybe TRBD2 (5 bases). CDR3 length equals 15 residues. The V and J ends lost 5 bases and 0 bases respectively, with 9 bases between them. Germline V gives CDR1 SGHKS, CDR2 YYEKEE (reference sequence). The CDR3 loop reads CASSTRDSGANVLTF. CDR3 DNA sequence: TGTGCCAGCAGTACCCGGGACTCTGGGGCCAACGTCCTGACTTTC.

V and J are TRBV19 and TRBJ2-3; TRBD1 matches 8 bases. CDR1 and CDR2 from the germline V gene are LNHDA and SQIVND (reference sequence). The CDR3 length is 13 residues. Trimming removed 9 bases from V and 3 bases from J; junction bases left unmatched: 5. As DNA, the CDR3 is TGTGCCAGCCAGGGGGCGTTAACAGATACGCAGTATTTT. As protein: CASQGALTDTQYF.

CDR3: CASSEQGGNQPQHF. DNA of the CDR3: TGTGCCAGCAGTGAACAGGGGGGAAATCAGCCCCAGCATTTT. The rearrangement uses TRBV6-1 and TRBJ1-5; 7 bases align to TRBD1. The CDR3 consists of 14 residues. Looked up from germline, CDR1 is MNHNS and CDR2 is SASEGT. With 2 bases clipped from V and 4 bases from J, the junction kept 2 bases outside the gene matches.

The rearrangement links TRBV19 to TRBJ1-2; D is perhaps TRBD1 (5 bases). CDR1 LNHDA and CDR2 SQIVND come from the germline V gene (reference sequence). V lost 5 bases and J lost 7, with 17 bases in between. CDR3 size: 14 residues. The CDR3: CASSLKPGRIGYTF. The CDR3 bases are TGTGCCAGTAGTCTCAAGCCAGGGAGGATTGGCTACACCTTC.

The chain employs TRBV27 and TRBJ1-1; D not resolved. The CDR3 sequence is 15 residues long. V lost 3 bases and J 11 bases, leaving 22 bases between the germline ends. CDR1 is MNHEY and CDR2 is SMNVEV in the germline V gene (reference sequence). The CDR3 nucleotides read TGTGCCAGCAGTTTGGTTTTTGGGGTTTCTACGGGGGCTTTCTTT. Its protein is CASSLVFGVSTGAFF.